This T cell receptor (beta chain) appears in the sequencing data of a study of blood T cell repertoires in COVID-19. The protocol was immunoSEQ multiplex PCR, while the TCRdb copy is restricted to in-frame clones and leaves out a portion. The repertoire includes 150,000 to 200,000 clones, roughly 83% of them detected once, and 6.5% to 9% sits in the top ten. Seattle's enrolled individuals joined amid active infection and were then monitored longitudinally. CDR1 MDHEN and CDR2 SYDVKM come from the germline V gene. The CDR3 sequence is 14 residues long. The V gene lost 5 bases and the J gene lost 4 bases, with 15 bases spanning the gap.

V usage is TRBV28 and J usage is TRBJ2-7; perhaps TRBD1 as D (6 bases). This clonotype was obtained from a woman aged 40 to 50 with COVID-19, enrolled during active disease. Sequencing input: peripheral blood. The CDR3 is CASSQPPTGYEQYF. The CDR3 DNA reads TGTGCCAGCAGTCAGCCCCCCACAGGGTACGAGCAGTACTTC. The full variable domain, completed using reference TRBV28 and TRBJ2-7, is DVKVTQSSRYLVKRTGEKVFLECVQDMDHENMFWYRQDPGLGLRLIYFSYDVKMKEKGDIPEGYSVSREKKERFSLILESASTNQTSMYLCASSQPPTGYEQYFGPGTRLTVT.